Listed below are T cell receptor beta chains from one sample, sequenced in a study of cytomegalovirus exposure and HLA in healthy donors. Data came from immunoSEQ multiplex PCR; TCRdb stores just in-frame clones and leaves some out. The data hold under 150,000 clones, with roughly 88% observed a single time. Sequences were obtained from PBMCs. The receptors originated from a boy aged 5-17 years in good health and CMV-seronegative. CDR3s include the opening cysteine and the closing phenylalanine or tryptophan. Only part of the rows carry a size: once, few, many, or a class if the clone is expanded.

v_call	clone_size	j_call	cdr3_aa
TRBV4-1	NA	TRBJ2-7	CASSQSPESHEQYF
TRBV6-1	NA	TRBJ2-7	CASSEVSFRGGGEQYF
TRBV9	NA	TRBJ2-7	CASSVATGYEQYF
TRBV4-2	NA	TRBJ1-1	CASSLQGAMDTEAFF
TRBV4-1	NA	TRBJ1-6	CASSQEWQSLNSPLHF
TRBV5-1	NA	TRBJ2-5	CASSSQGLGETQYF
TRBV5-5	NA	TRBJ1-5	CASSLYLRPGFNQPQHF
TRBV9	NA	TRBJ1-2	CASSEGDSQTYGYTF
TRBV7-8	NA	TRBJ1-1	CASRPAGTGAVGGDTEAFF
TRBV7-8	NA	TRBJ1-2	CASSSDRAGYTF
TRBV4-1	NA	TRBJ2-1	CASSLTSGGSSYNEQFF
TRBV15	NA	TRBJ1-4	CATSRDLSTGEKLFF
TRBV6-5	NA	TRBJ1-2	CASRYNRDKGGYTF
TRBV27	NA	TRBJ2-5	CASRLAGDLQETQYF
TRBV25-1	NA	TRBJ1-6	CASSFRDRSNSPLHF
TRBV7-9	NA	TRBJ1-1	CASSRGQKNTEAFF
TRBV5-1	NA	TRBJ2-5	CASSTGGGETQYF
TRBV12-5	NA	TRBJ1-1	CASGLGRRGMNTEAFF
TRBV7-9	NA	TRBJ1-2	CASSVLGGNYGYTF
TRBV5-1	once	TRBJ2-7	CASSHGFSYEQYF
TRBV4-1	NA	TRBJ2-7	CASSQGGGSYEQYF
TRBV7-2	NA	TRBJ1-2	CASSKDRALGNYGYTF
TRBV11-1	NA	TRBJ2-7	CASTSGGPFYEQYF
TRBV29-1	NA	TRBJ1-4	CSVGGVGHTSPASNEKLFF
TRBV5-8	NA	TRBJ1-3	CASSVRTGENSGNTIYF
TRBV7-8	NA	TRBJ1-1	CASRRGLNTEAFF
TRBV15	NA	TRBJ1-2	CATSAPAGDYGYTF
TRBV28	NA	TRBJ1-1	CASSLEGRRETFF
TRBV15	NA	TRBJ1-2	CATAGGGNGYTF
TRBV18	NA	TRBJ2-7	CASSPNIDSYEQYF